The clone carrying this T cell receptor (beta chain) has only a few counts. The data belong to a study of blood T cell repertoires in COVID-19. About the research overall: Sample material is recorded as cDNA or gDNA derived from T cells, B-cell-depleted T cells, or PBMCs.

Authors' methods: Reference gene primers were amplified, and this amplification served to estimate nucleated cell counts. Method: immunoSEQ multiplex PCR; TCRdb's copy keeps in-frame clones and lacks some. That table furnishes V, J and clone size, whereas the DNA furnished D and trimming. The data show some 300,000 clones, 70% to 90% seen once. CDR3 length: 12 residues. V shed 5 bases and J shed 5 bases, with 9 bases lying between them. The source is a woman aged 25 to 39 who had recovered from COVID-19. The V call is TRBV12-3 or TRBV12-4, the J call TRBJ1-1, with D perhaps matching TRBD1 (6 bases). Sequenced input: peripheral blood. CDR3 sequence: CASSEQGTEAFF. The CDR3 coding sequence is TGTGCCAGCAGTGAGCAGGGGACTGAAGCTTTCTTT.